This is a list of T cell receptor beta chains from one sample in a study of T cell repertoires in cytomegalovirus infection. TCRdb reprocessed the reads with MiXCR, giving one entry per CDR3 protein. This table holds more than 35,000 distinct CDR3 sequences, about 48% found once. Which antigens these TCRs recognize remains unknown. Material: CD8+ T cells from cultured PBMCs, obtained from culture after CMV antigen stimulation. The receptors shown here come from a human donor in good health (CMV status not recorded). Some clones in this sample may be carry-over from other donors' samples. CDR3s include the opening cysteine and the closing phenylalanine or tryptophan. The order of the fields is J gene, D gene, CDR3 length, V gene, clone size, CDR3 DNA, CDR3 protein. A D gene is named only where the DNA matches it firmly. For some rows the clone size is stated as once, few or many, or as a class when expanded; others skip it.

J: TRBJ2-7; D: -; length: 15; V: TRBV7-6; size: -; DNA: TGTGCCAGCAGCTCCGGGGAAATCTGTTTCTACGAGCAGTACTTC; CDR3: CASSSGEICFYEQYF
J: TRBJ2-7; D: -; length: 16; V: TRBV7-6; size: -; DNA: TGTGCCAGCAGCGTTGGAACCGGGACGGGCTCCTACGAGCAGTACTTC; CDR3: CASSVGTGTGSYEQYF
J: TRBJ2-1; D: -; length: 14; V: TRBV7-2; size: few; DNA: TGTGCCAGCAGCTTAGCTGCGGGGCCCTATGAGCAGTTCTTC; CDR3: CASSLAAGPYEQFF
J: TRBJ1-5; D: TRBD1; length: 17; V: TRBV7-9; size: -; DNA: TGTGCCAGCAGCTTAGCGGACAGGACATATAGCAATCAGCCCCAGCATTTT; CDR3: CASSLADRTYSNQPQHF
J: TRBJ2-7; D: TRBD1; length: 14; V: TRBV6-6; size: -; DNA: TGTGCCAGCAGTTACGCGGGACAGGATTACGAGCAGTACTTC; CDR3: CASSYAGQDYEQYF
J: TRBJ2-5; D: TRBD1; length: 14; V: TRBV12-3/TRBV12-4; size: -; DNA: TGTGCCAGCAGTCCGAGACAGGGCCAAGAGACCCAGTACTTC; CDR3: CASSPRQGQETQYF
J: TRBJ1-2; D: -; length: 14; V: TRBV19; size: few; DNA: TGTGCCAGTAGTATGGGCAGGACGGACAGAAACTACACCTTC; CDR3: CASSMGRTDRNYTF
J: TRBJ2-7; D: -; length: 13; V: TRBV6-5; size: -; DNA: TGTGCCAGTTCCGGAGGGGGGCTAAACGAGCAGTACTTC; CDR3: CASSGGGLNEQYF
J: TRBJ1-2; D: -; length: 13; V: TRBV27; size: once; DNA: TGTGCCAGCAGTTTTATTCCCGACTATGGCTACACCTTC; CDR3: CASSFIPDYGYTF
J: TRBJ1-1; D: -; length: 13; V: TRBV7-2; size: -; DNA: TGTGCCAGCAGCTTAGAGTGGGGCACTGAAGCTTTCTTT; CDR3: CASSLEWGTEAFF
J: TRBJ2-1; D: -; length: 21; V: TRBV7-2; size: few; DNA: TGTGCCAGCAGCTCCTCGGGGGTCTGGGTAGGTTTGGATTCGTTCTACAATGAGCAGTTCTTC; CDR3: CASSSSGVWVGLDSFYNEQFF
J: TRBJ2-7; D: -; length: 14; V: TRBV6-1; size: -; DNA: TGTGCCAGCAGTGAAGACGGCGGGTCCTACGAGCAGTACTTC; CDR3: CASSEDGGSYEQYF
J: TRBJ1-2; D: -; length: 14; V: TRBV7-4; size: -; DNA: TGTGCCAGCAGCCCATCCTCCGGTTACTATGGCTACACCTTC; CDR3: CASSPSSGYYGYTF
J: TRBJ2-7; D: -; length: 12; V: TRBV2; size: -; DNA: TGTGCCAGCAGGGAAGGGCCCTACGAGCAGTACTTC; CDR3: CASREGPYEQYF
J: TRBJ2-7; D: -; length: 11; V: TRBV7-8; size: once; DNA: TGTGCCAGCAGCACAACCTACGAGCAGTACTTC; CDR3: CASSTTYEQYF
J: TRBJ2-7; D: -; length: 13; V: TRBV6-2/TRBV6-3; size: -; DNA: TGTGCCAGCAGCCTCAGTCCGACCTACGAGCAGTACTTC; CDR3: CASSLSPTYEQYF
J: TRBJ2-6; D: -; length: 12; V: TRBV29-1; size: -; DNA: TGCAGCGTTGAGGGTGGGGCCAACGTCCTGACTTTC; CDR3: CSVEGGANVLTF
J: TRBJ2-7; D: TRBD1; length: 16; V: TRBV11-2; size: -; DNA: TGTGCCAGCAGCTACTGGGACAGGGGCAGCTCCTACGAGCAGTACTTC; CDR3: CASSYWDRGSSYEQYF
J: TRBJ2-4; D: -; length: 16; V: TRBV7-9; size: many; DNA: TGTGCCAGCAGCCTAAGCTTGGGAGTAGCCAAAAACATTCAGTACTTC; CDR3: CASSLSLGVAKNIQYF
J: TRBJ2-3; D: -; length: 14; V: TRBV7-8; size: few; DNA: TGTGCCAGCAGTTCCGGACCAGGGCCAGATACGCAGTATTTT; CDR3: CASSSGPGPDTQYF
J: TRBJ2-2; D: -; length: 16; V: TRBV7-9; size: -; DNA: TGTGCCAGCAGCTTCCTAAGATACCAGGGGCGGCGGGAGCTGTTTTTT; CDR3: CASSFLRYQGRRELFF
J: TRBJ1-5; D: -; length: 14; V: TRBV7-2; size: -; DNA: TGTGCCAGCAGCTCTAGGGCCCTCAATCAGCCCCAGCATTTT; CDR3: CASSSRALNQPQHF
J: TRBJ1-1; D: -; length: 13; V: TRBV27; size: once; DNA: TGTGCCAGCAGCCGACAACCGAACACTGAAGCTTTCTTT; CDR3: CASSRQPNTEAFF
J: TRBJ2-2; D: TRBD1; length: 16; V: TRBV3-1; size: -; DNA: TGTGCCTCCCGGACAGGGCTAACCGCGAACACCGGGGAGCTGTTTTTT; CDR3: CASRTGLTANTGELFF
J: TRBJ2-1; D: TRBD1; length: 14; V: TRBV7-9; size: -; DNA: TGTGCCAGCAGCTTAGAGGGACAGGGGCATGAGCAGTTCTTC; CDR3: CASSLEGQGHEQFF
J: TRBJ1-1; D: -; length: 14; V: TRBV9; size: -; DNA: TGTGCCAGCAGCGTGCTCTCGAGCACTACTGAAGCTTTCTTT; CDR3: CASSVLSSTTEAFF
J: TRBJ2-5; D: -; length: 12; V: TRBV19; size: -; DNA: TGTGCCAGTAGTATGGCGGGACACCAGCCCCACTTC; CDR3: CASSMAGHQPHF
J: TRBJ2-7; D: TRBD2; length: 15; V: TRBV27; size: -; DNA: TGTGCCAGCCGGGGGTTAGCGGGAGCCGCCTACGAGCAGTACTTC; CDR3: CASRGLAGAAYEQYF
J: TRBJ2-1; D: TRBD1; length: 16; V: TRBV24-1; size: -; DNA: TGTGCCACCAGTGATCCCCGGGACAGGGACTACAATGAGCAGTTCTTC; CDR3: CATSDPRDRDYNEQFF
J: TRBJ2-7; D: TRBD2; length: 16; V: TRBV7-4; size: -; DNA: TGTGCCAGCAGCTTGTGGAGCGGGGAAAGCTCCTACGAGCAGTACTTC; CDR3: CASSLWSGESSYEQYF
J: TRBJ2-7; D: -; length: 11; V: TRBV28; size: -; DNA: TGTGCCAGCAGTTACGGGACAGAGCAGTACTTC; CDR3: CASSYGTEQYF
J: TRBJ2-1; D: -; length: 16; V: TRBV7-3; size: -; DNA: TGTGCCAGCAGCTTTGCTGGTCTGAGCTCCTACAATGAGCAGTTCTTC; CDR3: CASSFAGLSSYNEQFF
J: TRBJ2-1; D: TRBD2; length: 15; V: TRBV7-9; size: -; DNA: TGTGCCAGCAGCCAGAGCAGTAGCGGGGGTCATGAGCAGTTCTTC; CDR3: CASSQSSSGGHEQFF
J: TRBJ1-1; D: TRBD1; length: 13; V: TRBV7-6; size: few; DNA: TGTGCCAGCAGCTTTGGGACAGGGGGCGCAGCTTTCTTT; CDR3: CASSFGTGGAAFF
J: TRBJ1-2; D: -; length: 16; V: TRBV2; size: few; DNA: TGTGCCAGCAGCCTGGACGGAACCTTCCCTAACTATGGCTACACCTTC; CDR3: CASSLDGTFPNYGYTF
J: TRBJ2-2; D: TRBD2; length: 11; V: TRBV7-8; size: many; DNA: TGTGCCAGTGGGAGGGGCGGGGAGCTGTTTTTT; CDR3: CASGRGGELFF
J: TRBJ1-1; D: TRBD1; length: 13; V: TRBV7-6; size: -; DNA: TGTGCCAGCAGCCTGACCGGGACAGGTGAAGCTTTCTTT; CDR3: CASSLTGTGEAFF